Listed below are T cell receptor beta chains from one sample, sequenced in a study of blood T cell repertoires in COVID-19. Sequenced by immunoSEQ multiplex PCR; TCRdb stores in-frame clones only, minus some. The sample carries some 150,000 clones, 85% to 90% recorded once. The sample comprised peripheral blood. These TCRs come from a human donor in a cohort sampled during active COVID-19. CDR3s include the opening cysteine and the closing phenylalanine or tryptophan. A D gene is named only where the DNA matches it firmly.

V	D	CDR3
TRBV6-6	TRBD2	CASITGASGREQFF
TRBV27	TRBD2	CASSQLGTSPYEQYF
TRBV28	NA	CASRPSGGFNSKLFF
TRBV5-6	NA	CASSKEEGWETQYF
TRBV28	TRBD2	CASSSSGDEQFF
TRBV5-1	TRBD1	CASSLAAGTGGLHTQYF
TRBV20-1	NA	CSAQSHSGAFF
TRBV5-4	NA	CASSWGDRFSYEQYF
TRBV5-3	NA	CARSARTGNKCEKLFF
TRBV18	NA	CASRTEPAETQYF
TRBV7-2	NA	CASSLPGGRETQYF
TRBV7-8	NA	CASSLAWPHNSYNEQFF
TRBV6-4	NA	CASSDRGYGGKNIQYF
TRBV5-1	NA	CASSGGFNEKLFF
TRBV27	TRBD2	CASSPPGPTSRRTDTQYF
TRBV2	NA	CASLNLLAGNTIYF
TRBV5-1	TRBD2	CASSAGLAGGPSTDTQYF
TRBV1	NA	CTSSQDPPTGVGSTDTQYF
TRBV5-4	TRBD1	CASSLQGARNEQFF
TRBV3-1/TRBV3-2	TRBD2	CASSPGDLGLAGGRLEFF
TRBV29-1	TRBD1	CSCTGVSGETQYF
TRBV4-1	TRBD2	CASSQDGKRDTDTQYF
TRBV7-3	NA	CASSSKGADTQYF
TRBV10-1	NA	CASSDIWRASEQFF
TRBV10-1	NA	CASSEGGFSEQFF
TRBV27	TRBD1	CASSLSWDRGAFF
TRBV27	TRBD1	CASSSPGTDLYNEQFF
TRBV2	NA	CASSEGQGANYGYTF
TRBV3-1/TRBV3-2	TRBD2	CASSPWEGSYNEQFF
TRBV3-1/TRBV3-2	NA	CASSQDMGRLSYYGYTF
TRBV13	TRBD2	CASSQARSGGSTDTQYF
TRBV5-3	NA	CARSPDGNYGYTF
TRBV11-3	TRBD2	CASSSLAGVSEQYF
TRBV4-1	NA	CASSQGTGTREQYF
TRBV15	TRBD2	CATSRAGGQETQYF
TRBV27	TRBD2	CASRASGMIEQFF
TRBV5-1	TRBD2	CASSPGTSGGAYQETQYF
TRBV5-4	NA	CASSLYRSLRDTEAFF
TRBV2	TRBD2	CASSEWGLAGYNEQFF
TRBV2	NA	CASSFLYGAYNEQFF
TRBV2	TRBD2	CASNGGRYWEQYF